This passage covers 26 T cell receptor beta chains from one sample sequenced in a study of blood T cell repertoires in COVID-19. Produced via immunoSEQ multiplex PCR; TCRdb's table is partial and in-frame only. The sample lists some 250,000 clones, about nine tenths occurring once. Sequencing input: peripheral blood. The receptors were sampled from a man aged 60 to 69 who had recovered from COVID-19.

Ten or more counts support this clone. The chain couples TRBV5-1 to TRBJ1-1; TRBD1 is a possible D gene (5 bases). V lost 5 bases, J lost 2 bases, and 13 bases lay in between. In germline, CDR1 is SGHRS, CDR2 YFSETQ. The CDR3 is 14 amino acids. The CDR3 sequence: CASSFTGVNTEAFF. The CDR3 nucleotides read TGCGCCAGCAGTTTTACAGGAGTTAACACTGAAGCTTTCTTT.

V is TRBV7-9 and J is TRBJ1-4; 7 bases align to TRBD1. V dropped 5 bases and J dropped 0; count of bases not matched to a gene: 9. This CDR3 contains 17 residues. Germline lookup yields CDR1 SEHNR and CDR2 FQNEAQ (reference sequence). This CDR3 reads CASSIGTAPATNEKLFF. DNA of the CDR3: TGTGCCAGCAGCATAGGGACAGCCCCCGCAACTAATGAAAAACTGTTTTTT.

This clone was found once. The chain has TRBV7-8 and TRBJ2-7; TRBD1 matches 8 bases. The CDR3 is 17 residues long. Germline V lookup: CDR1 SGHVS, CDR2 FQNEAQ. V dropped 5 bases and J dropped 1; count of bases not matched to a gene: 13. DNA for the CDR3: TGTGCCAGCAGCGTAGGAGGAGGGACAGGTGCTTCCTACGAGCAGTACTTC. Translation: CASSVGGGTGASYEQYF.

A single count supports this clone. The chain is built from TRBV5-5 and TRBJ1-4; TRBD1 agrees at 7 bases. Germline CDR1 is SGHKS and CDR2 is YYEKEE (reference sequence). With 4 bases clipped from V and 5 bases from J, the junction kept 8 bases outside the gene matches. This CDR3 comprises 15 residues. As DNA, the CDR3 is TGTGCCAGCAGCCCAACAGGGGCCCTAAATGAAAAACTGTTTTTT. Its translation: CASSPTGALNEKLFF.

V is TRBV19 and J is TRBJ1-6; no firm D call. Deletions cut 6 bases from V and 0 bases from J, with 6 bases between. Germline V gene sequence: CDR1 LNHDA, CDR2 SQIVND (reference sequence). There are 14 residues in the CDR3. This CDR3 reads CASRGSSYNSPLHF. CDR3 DNA sequence: TGTGCCAGTAGAGGGAGCTCCTATAATTCACCCCTCCACTTT.

This rearrangement joins TRBV5-1 to TRBJ2-1, with 10 nucleotides matching TRBD1. J gave up 4 bases and V 2 bases, and 6 bases lay outside the gene matches. The CDR3 is 16 residues long. Germline CDR1 and CDR2: SGHRS and YFSETQ. The CDR3 DNA reads as TGCGCCAGCAGCTTCGAACCGGGACAGGGGTACAATGAGCAGTTCTTC. It specifies CASSFEPGQGYNEQFF.

The chain carries TRBV6-5 and TRBJ1-1; 7 bases line up with TRBD1. Germline CDR1 is MNHEY and CDR2 is SVGAGI. CDR3 length: 14 amino acids. V trimming: 7 bases; J trimming: 4 bases; junction bases outside the gene matches: 9. The CDR3 DNA sequence: TGTGCCAGCAAAACGACAAACAGGGGCACTGAAGCTTTCTTT. Protein product: CASKTTNRGTEAFF.

The DNA for the CDR3 is TGTGCCAGCAGCCCGGGGTCGGACCACGAGCAGTACTTC. Residues: CASSPGSDHEQYF. This chain links TRBV14 with TRBJ2-7, with D possibly being TRBD2 (5 bases). The CDR3 is 13 amino acids. The V end lost 4 bases, the J end lost 5 bases, and 12 bases lay between the germline ends. Germline V gene lookup returns CDR1 SGHDN and CDR2 FVKESK.

The rearrangement links TRBV3-1 (or the pseudogene TRBV3-2) to TRBJ2-7; maybe TRBD2 (6 bases). The length of the CDR3 is 12 residues. CDR1 is LGHDT, CDR2 YNNKEL, per germline (reference sequence). V lost 5 bases to trimming and J lost 6 bases, with 11 bases between them. The CDR3 sequence: CASSIRRGEQYF. In DNA form, the CDR3 reads TGTGCCAGCAGCATCCGGAGGGGCGAGCAGTACTTC.

The chain joins TRBV6-1 to TRBJ2-7; 7 bases match TRBD1. With V trimmed by 1 base and J by 2 bases, 5 bases remained unmatched. Germline V lookup: CDR1 MNHNS, CDR2 SASEGT. This CDR3 region has 15 residues. The CDR3 DNA follows: TGTGCCAGCAGTGAAGAAGACAGGGCCACCTACGAGCAGTACTTC. Encoded protein: CASSEEDRATYEQYF.

This clone has only one observation. The rearrangement uses TRBV2 and TRBJ1-2, with unresolved D. This CDR3 region has 14 residues. Germline assignment: CDR1 SNHLY and CDR2 FYNNEI. V lost 5 bases and J lost 5, with 15 bases in between. For the CDR3, the DNA is TGTGCCAGCAGTCCGCGACAATATGGGTATGGCTACACCTTC. It translates to CASSPRQYGYGYTF. The whole variable domain, remainder taken from reference TRBV2 and TRBJ1-2, is EPEVTQTPSHQVTQMGQEVILRCVPISNHLYFYWYRQILGQKVEFLVSFYNNEISEKSEIFDDQFSVERPDGSNFTLKIRSTKLEDSAMYFCASSPRQYGYGYTFGSGTRLTVV.

This clone was observed a handful of times. The rearrangement links TRBV5-6 to TRBJ1-5, with TRBD1 matching 8 bases. Germline V CDR1 and CDR2: SGHDT, YYEEEE. Trimming cost V 4 bases and J 4 bases; bases outside gene matches: 13. This CDR3 is 17 amino acids long. The CDR3: CASSPGGRGLGNQPQHF. CDR3 DNA sequence: TGTGCCAGCAGCCCGGGGGGCAGGGGGCTGGGGAATCAGCCCCAGCATTTT.

The chain joins TRBV7-8 to TRBJ1-2; 9 bases fit TRBD1. With 4 bases clipped from V and 6 bases from J, the junction kept 9 bases outside the gene matches. Germline V gene data show CDR1 as SGHVS and CDR2 as FQNEAQ. The CDR3 has 15 amino acids. The DNA of the CDR3 is TGTGCCAGCAGCTCCACGGGACAGGGTAGGCATGGCTACACCTTC. It codes for CASSSTGQGRHGYTF.

The table lists this clone with a count of one. V and J are TRBV11-2 and TRBJ1-1; tentative D call: TRBD1 (6 bases). Germline values: CDR1 SGHAT, CDR2 FQNNGV. The CDR3 runs 15 residues. The ends were cut back, 0 bases at V and 3 bases at J, with 11 bases in the middle. The CDR3 nucleotides are TGTGCCAGCAGCTTAGAAGTAGGGGGACACACTGAAGCTTTCTTT. Protein sequence: CASSLEVGGHTEAFF.

About this clone: This same CDR3 is encoded by further DNA sequences in the sample. The V and J genes are TRBV18 and TRBJ1-3; D might be TRBD1 (5 bases). The CDR3 contains 13 residues. V was cut by 3 bases and J by 7 bases, with 10 bases left in between. Germline CDR1 KGHSH, CDR2 LQKENI. CDR3 region: CASSPSGGNTIYF. In DNA form, the CDR3 reads TGTGCCAGCTCACCTTCCGGGGGGAACACCATATATTTT.

The rearrangement uses TRBV24-1 and TRBJ1-1; D is undetermined. The V gene's germline CDR1 is KGHDR and CDR2 SFDVKD. V lost 5 bases, J lost 0 bases, and 9 bases lay in between. This CDR3 region has 14 residues. CDR3 nucleotides: TGTGCCACCAGTGGAGCGGGGATGAACACTGAAGCTTTCTTT. It codes for CATSGAGMNTEAFF.

The chain uses TRBV10-3 and TRBJ1-2; D gene ambiguous. This CDR3 spans 12 amino acids. Between the trimmed V and J ends, which lost 4 bases and 2 bases, there was a span of 5 bases. The V gene's germline CDR1 is ENHRY and CDR2 SYGVKD. CDR3 amino acids: CAISAENYGYTF. The CDR3 DNA follows: TGTGCCATCAGTGCAGAAAACTATGGCTACACCTTC.

The chain recombines TRBV7-6 with TRBJ1-4, with 10 bases that match TRBD1. The CDR3 loop spans 18 amino acids. Germline values: CDR1 SGHVS, CDR2 FNYEAQ. Trimming took 0 bases from V and 4 from J; bases not matched to a gene: 8. CDR3 DNA: TGTGCCAGCAGCTTAGCGGCGATCGGGACAGGGGTTAATGAAAAACTGTTTTTT. This codes for CASSLAAIGTGVNEKLFF.

The chain links TRBV6-1 to TRBJ1-2; D gene unclear. Looked up from germline, CDR1 is MNHNS and CDR2 is SASEGT. The CDR3 loop spans 14 amino acids. Trimming shortened V by 2 bases and J by 4 bases, and 11 bases separated the two germline ends. In DNA form, the CDR3 reads TGTGCCAGCAGTGAAATCAGGTCGCTCTATGGCTACACCTTC. Translation: CASSEIRSLYGYTF.

The chain links TRBV3-1 (or the pseudogene TRBV3-2) to TRBJ1-6; TRBD1 is a possible D gene (6 bases). The length of the CDR3 is 15 residues. Germline V CDR1 and CDR2: LGHDT, YNNKEL (reference sequence). V was clipped by 2 bases and J by 6 bases, with 11 bases between them. The CDR3 here is CASSQRGAGNSPLHF. CDR3 DNA: TGTGCCAGCAGCCAACGGGGGGCGGGTAATTCACCCCTCCACTTT.

This chain joins TRBV6-5 and TRBJ1-5; D is unresolved. Germline V gene lookup returns CDR1 MNHEY and CDR2 SVGAGI. V gave up 1 base and J gave up 5 bases, with 6 bases separating them. The CDR3 is 13 residues long. The CDR3 is CASSYWRDQPQHF. The CDR3 DNA follows: TGTGCCAGCAGTTACTGGAGAGATCAGCCCCAGCATTTT.

This sequence joins TRBV10-3 and TRBJ1-2; the match to TRBD1 covers 10 bases. The ends lost 5 bases at V and 0 bases at J; junction bases unmatched: 6. This CDR3 is built from 16 residues. CDR1 and CDR2 from the germline V gene are ENHRY and SYGVKD. This CDR3 reads CAISTGTGVTNYGYTF. The CDR3 DNA is TGTGCCATCAGTACCGGGACAGGGGTTACTAACTATGGCTACACCTTC.

The rearrangement uses TRBV2 and TRBJ2-7; the D gene is possibly TRBD2 (7 bases). The CDR3 loop spans 15 amino acids. With 9 bases removed from V and 1 base from J, the gap between germline ends came to 19 bases. CDR1 and CDR2 from the germline V gene are SNHLY and FYNNEI. The CDR3 protein is CASGGRTSVSYEQYF. The CDR3 DNA reads as TGTGCCAGTGGGGGGCGTACTAGCGTATCCTACGAGCAGTACTTC. Full variable domain (remainder filled in from reference TRBV2 and TRBJ2-7): EPEVTQTPSHQVTQMGQEVILRCVPISNHLYFYWYRQILGQKVEFLVSFYNNEISEKSEIFDDQFSVERPDGSNFTLKIRSTKLEDSAMYFCASGGRTSVSYEQYFGPGTRLTVT.

This clone has just one count. The chain couples TRBV9 to TRBJ1-5, with D possibly TRBD1 on 6 matching bases. The CDR3 is 15 residues long. V was pared by 2 bases and J by 3 bases, with 12 bases between. Germline values: CDR1 SGDLS, CDR2 YYNGEE. CDR3 bases: TGTGCCAGCAGCGTGGGGACATACCCCAATCAGCCCCAGCATTTT. Translation gives CASSVGTYPNQPQHF.

The chain recombines TRBV4-1 with TRBJ2-3; TRBD1 matches at 10 bases. CDR3 length: 20 residues. CDR1 and CDR2 from the germline V gene are MGHRA and YSYEKL. The trim removed 3 bases at V and 1 base at J, leaving 16 bases unmatched. CDR3 loop: CASSHKSGTGDPLGTDTQYF. CDR3 nucleotides: TGCGCCAGCAGCCACAAGTCCGGGACAGGGGACCCACTAGGCACAGATACGCAGTATTTT.

The chain carries TRBV11-1 and TRBJ2-5, with TRBD2 identical over 9 bases. V lost 4 bases and J lost 4; bases outside the gene matches: 10. Germline lookup yields CDR1 SGHAT and CDR2 FQDESV (reference sequence). This CDR3 is 16 amino acids long. DNA of the CDR3: TGTGCCAGCAGCTCCCGGACTAGCGCGTGGGGAGAGACCCAGTACTTC. Encoded protein: CASSSRTSAWGETQYF.